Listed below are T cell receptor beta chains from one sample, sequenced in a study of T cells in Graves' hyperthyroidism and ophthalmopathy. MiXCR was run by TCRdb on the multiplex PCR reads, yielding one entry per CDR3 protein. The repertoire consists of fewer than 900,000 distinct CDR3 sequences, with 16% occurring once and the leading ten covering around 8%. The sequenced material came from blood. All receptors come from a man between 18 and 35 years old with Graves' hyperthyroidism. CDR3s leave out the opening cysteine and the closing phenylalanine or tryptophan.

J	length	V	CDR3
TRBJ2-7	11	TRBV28	ASSLPTGWEQY
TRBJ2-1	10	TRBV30	ALQSFYNEQF
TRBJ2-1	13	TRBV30	AWSLGTSLYNEQF
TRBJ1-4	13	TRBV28	ASSPPGSSNEKLF
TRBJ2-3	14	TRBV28	ASSRNSGRGTDTQY
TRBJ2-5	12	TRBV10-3	AISLAGLGETQY
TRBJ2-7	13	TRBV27	ASSLSRGVERRQY
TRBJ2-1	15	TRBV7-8	ASSFPPGFSAHNEQF
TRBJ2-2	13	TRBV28	ASSLWTGGSGELF
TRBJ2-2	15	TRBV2	ASAPGLAGGNTGELF
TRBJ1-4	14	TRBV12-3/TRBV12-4	ASSVADGATNEKLF
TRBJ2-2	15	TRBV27	ASSPMGLGEDTGELF
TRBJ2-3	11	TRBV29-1	SAITGAVDTQY
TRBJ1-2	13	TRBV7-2	ASSLSWGAGYGYT
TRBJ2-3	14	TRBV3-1	ASSQERTSVGDTQY
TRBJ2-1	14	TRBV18	ASSPTGTSGWNEQF
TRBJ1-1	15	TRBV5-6	ASSFSVRQSLNTEAF
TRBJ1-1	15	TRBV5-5	ASSLEGAPGALTEAF
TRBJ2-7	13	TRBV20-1	SARSGQGAPYEQY
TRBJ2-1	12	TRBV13	ASSSGTGAGEQF
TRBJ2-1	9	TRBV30	AWSGFGEQF
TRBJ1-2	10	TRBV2	ASSERDVGYT
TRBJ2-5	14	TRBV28	ASSSSRDPFKETQY
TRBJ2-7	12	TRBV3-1	ASSRREDSYEQY
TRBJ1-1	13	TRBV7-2	ASSLEGGITTEAF
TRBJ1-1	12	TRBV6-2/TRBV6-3	VSSYGNRNTEAF
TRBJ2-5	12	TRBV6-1	ASCAGTAQETQY
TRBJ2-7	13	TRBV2	ASTWDRGLTYEQY
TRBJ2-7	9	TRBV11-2	ASSLRLEQY
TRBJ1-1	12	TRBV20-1	SASRDTWGTEAF
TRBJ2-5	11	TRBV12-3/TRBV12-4	ASRGTAQETQY
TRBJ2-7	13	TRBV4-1	ASSQDGTGFDEQY
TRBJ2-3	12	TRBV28	ASSRTPRGDTQY
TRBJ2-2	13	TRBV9	ASSPDDANTGELF
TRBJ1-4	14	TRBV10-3	AISDPTGDLAEKLF
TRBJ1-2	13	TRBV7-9	ASSSGGTANYGYT
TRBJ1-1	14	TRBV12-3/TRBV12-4	ASSFMDPLINTEAF
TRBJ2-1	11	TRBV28	ASSPRQGYEQF
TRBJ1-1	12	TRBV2	ASSALTDNTEAF
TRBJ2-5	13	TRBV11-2	ASSLVFSGRQTQY
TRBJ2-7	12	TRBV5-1	ASSLVARQYEQY
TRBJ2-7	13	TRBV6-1	ASSITQGGVYEQY
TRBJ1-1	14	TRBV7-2	ASSLGGVPSGTEAF
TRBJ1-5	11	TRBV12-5	ASGQGENQPQH
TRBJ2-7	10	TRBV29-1	SVVGYSYEQY
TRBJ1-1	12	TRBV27	ASRSEWVNTEAF
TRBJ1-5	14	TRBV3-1	ASSPRQGVNNQPQH
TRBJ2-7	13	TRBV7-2	ASRPVNGPTYEQY
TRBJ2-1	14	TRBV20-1	SARDRPAGTRDEQF
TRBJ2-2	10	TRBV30	AWSSDTGELF
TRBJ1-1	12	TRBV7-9	ASSSRGWDTEAF
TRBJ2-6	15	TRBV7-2	ASSFQTGGRGANVLT